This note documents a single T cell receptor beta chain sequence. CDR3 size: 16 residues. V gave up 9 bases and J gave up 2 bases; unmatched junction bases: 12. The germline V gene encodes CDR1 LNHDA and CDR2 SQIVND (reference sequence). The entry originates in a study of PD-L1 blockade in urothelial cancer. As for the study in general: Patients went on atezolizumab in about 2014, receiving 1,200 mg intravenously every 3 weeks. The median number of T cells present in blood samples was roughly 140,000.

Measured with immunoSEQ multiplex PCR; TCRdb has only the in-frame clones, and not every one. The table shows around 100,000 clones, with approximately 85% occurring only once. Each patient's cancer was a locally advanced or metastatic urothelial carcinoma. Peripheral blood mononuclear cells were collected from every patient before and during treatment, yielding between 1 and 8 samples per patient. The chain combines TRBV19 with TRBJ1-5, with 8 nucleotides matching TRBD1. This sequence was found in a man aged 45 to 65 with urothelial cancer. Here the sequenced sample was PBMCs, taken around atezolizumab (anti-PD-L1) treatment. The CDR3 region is CASSGRGLRGNQPQHF. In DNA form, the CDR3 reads TGTGCCAGCTCGGGCAGGGGGCTTCGGGGCAATCAGCCCCAGCATTTT. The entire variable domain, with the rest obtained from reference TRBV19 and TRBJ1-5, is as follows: DGGITQSPKYLFRKEGQNVTLSCEQNLNHDAMYWYRQDPGQGLRLIYYSQIVNDFQKGDIAEGYSVSREKKESFPLTVTSAQKNPTAFYLCASSGRGLRGNQPQHFGDGTRLSIL.